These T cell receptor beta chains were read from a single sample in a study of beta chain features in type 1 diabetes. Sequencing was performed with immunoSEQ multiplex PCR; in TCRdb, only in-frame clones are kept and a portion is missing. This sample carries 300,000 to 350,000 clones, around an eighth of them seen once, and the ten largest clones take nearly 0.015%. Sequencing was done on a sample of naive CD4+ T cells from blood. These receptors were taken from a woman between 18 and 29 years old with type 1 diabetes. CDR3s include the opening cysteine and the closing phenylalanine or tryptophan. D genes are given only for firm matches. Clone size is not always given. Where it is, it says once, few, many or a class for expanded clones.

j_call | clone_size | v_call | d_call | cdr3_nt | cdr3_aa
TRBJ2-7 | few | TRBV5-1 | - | TGCGCCAGCAGCTTGGATCCGACCTACGGGGAGCAGTACTTC | CASSLDPTYGEQYF
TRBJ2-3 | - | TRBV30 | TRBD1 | TGTGCCTGGAACCCGACAGGGTCTGTCACAGATACGCAGTATTTT | CAWNPTGSVTDTQYF
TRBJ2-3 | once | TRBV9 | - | TGTGCCAGTTCGGGAACAGGGCCTAGCACAGATACGCAGTATTTT | CASSGTGPSTDTQYF
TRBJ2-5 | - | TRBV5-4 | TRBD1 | TGTGCCAGCAGCGGACAGGGTTGGCGCGAGACCCAGTACTTC | CASSGQGWRETQYF
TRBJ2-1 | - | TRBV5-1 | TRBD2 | TGCGCCAGCAGCCGGAGAACCGGGACTAGCGGAGGGGGTAATGAGCAGTTCTTC | CASSRRTGTSGGGNEQFF
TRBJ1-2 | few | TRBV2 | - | TGTGCCAGCAGTGGAGGAACGAACTATGGCTACACCTTC | CASSGGTNYGYTF
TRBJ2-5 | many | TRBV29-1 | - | TGCAGCGTTGGGCTTCCCCACTTC | CSVGLPHF
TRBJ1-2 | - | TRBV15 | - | TGTGCCACCAGCAGGGGGCTGATCGAGAAAGGCTACACCTTC | CATSRGLIEKGYTF
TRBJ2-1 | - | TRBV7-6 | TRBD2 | TGTGCCAGCAGCTTCCGGGGAGGGAGGAATGAGCAGTTCTTC | CASSFRGGRNEQFF
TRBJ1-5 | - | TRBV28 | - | TGTGCCAGCAGTTCGGGATATAGCAATCAGCCCCAGCATTTT | CASSSGYSNQPQHF
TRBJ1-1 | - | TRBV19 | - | TGTGCCAGTAGTATCCAGGCTAACACTGAAGCTTTCTTT | CASSIQANTEAFF
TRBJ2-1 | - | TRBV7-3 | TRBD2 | TGTGCCAGCAAGGCGGGAGCTGACAATGAGCAGTTCTTC | CASKAGADNEQFF
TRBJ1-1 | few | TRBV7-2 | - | TGTGCCAGCAGCCGACAGCGCCGGAACACTGAAGCTTTCTTT | CASSRQRRNTEAFF
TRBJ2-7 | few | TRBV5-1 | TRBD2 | TGCGCCAGCAGCTTTCTAGCGGGAGAAACCTACGAGCAGTACTTC | CASSFLAGETYEQYF
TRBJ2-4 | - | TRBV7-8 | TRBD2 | TGTGCCAGCAGCCAATTCCTAGCGGGAGGGCCCGTTTCCAAAAACATTCAGTACTTC | CASSQFLAGGPVSKNIQYF
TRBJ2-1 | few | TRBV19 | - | TGTGCCAGTAGTATCCAGGTTCGAAATGAGCAGTTCTTC | CASSIQVRNEQFF
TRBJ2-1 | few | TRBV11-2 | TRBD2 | TGTGCCAGCAGCTTAGATGGAATAGCGGGAGGGGATCAGTTCTTC | CASSLDGIAGGDQFF
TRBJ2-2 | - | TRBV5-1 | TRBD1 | TGCGCCAGCAGCCCCGGGACAGTCGGGGAGCTGTTTTTT | CASSPGTVGELFF
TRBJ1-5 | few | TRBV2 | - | TGTGCCAGCAAAAAGGGGCCCCAGGGTTTTCAGCCCCAGCATTTT | CASKKGPQGFQPQHF
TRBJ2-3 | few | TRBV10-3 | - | TGTGCCATCAGCGGCGGACCCGGCGGGGATACGCAGTATTTT | CAISGGPGGDTQYF
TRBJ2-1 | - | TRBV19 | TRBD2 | TGTGCCAGTACCACTAGCGGGACGTACAATGAGCAGTTCTTC | CASTTSGTYNEQFF
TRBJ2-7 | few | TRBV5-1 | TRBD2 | TGCGCCAGCAGCTCACTAGCGGGAGGGGGCACCTACGAGCAGTACTTC | CASSSLAGGGTYEQYF
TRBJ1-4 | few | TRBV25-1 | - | TGTGCCAGCAGTGAAGAGATGGGGACACCGTATAAGGAGGAAAAACTGTTTTTT | CASSEEMGTPYKEEKLFF
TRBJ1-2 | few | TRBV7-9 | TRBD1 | TGTGCCAGCAGCACACAGGGGGCGCAGGGCTACACCTTC | CASSTQGAQGYTF
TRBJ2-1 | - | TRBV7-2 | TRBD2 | TGTGCCAGCAGCCTCCTGGGACTAGCGGGAGGAAATGAGCAGTTCTTC | CASSLLGLAGGNEQFF
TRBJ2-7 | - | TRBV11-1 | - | TGTGCCAGCAGCCCCGCCATCGGTAGCCAATACGAGCAGTACTTC | CASSPAIGSQYEQYF
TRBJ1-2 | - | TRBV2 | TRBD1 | TGTGCCGTCGGGGGACAGGGGTTGTATGGCTACACCTTC | CAVGGQGLYGYTF
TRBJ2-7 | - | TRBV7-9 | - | TGTGCCAGCAGCTTAGGGGACAACTACGAGCAGTACTTC | CASSLGDNYEQYF
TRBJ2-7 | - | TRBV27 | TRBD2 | TGTGCCAGCAGTAAGGGACTAGCGGGATCGCGGGAGCAGTACTTC | CASSKGLAGSREQYF
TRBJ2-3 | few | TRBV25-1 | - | TGTGCCAGCAGTGATCACAGGGTGGCAGATACGCAGTATTTT | CASSDHRVADTQYF
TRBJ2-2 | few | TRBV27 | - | TGTGCCAGCAGTCCGGTGGGGGGGCGAGAGGAGCTGTTTTTT | CASSPVGGREELFF
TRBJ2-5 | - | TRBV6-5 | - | TGTGCCAGCAGTAACAGGGAAGTGGAGACCCAGTACTTC | CASSNREVETQYF
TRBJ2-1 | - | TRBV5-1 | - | TGCGCCAGCAGCCTCACCGTCCCAGCGGTGTACAATGAGCAGTTCTTC | CASSLTVPAVYNEQFF
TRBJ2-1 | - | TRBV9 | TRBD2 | TGTGCCAGCAGCGTAGCTTCGTATAGCGGGGCAAATGAGCAGTTCTTC | CASSVASYSGANEQFF
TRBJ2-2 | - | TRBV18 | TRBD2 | TGTGCCAGCTCACCGTTCCGCCACTATGGCGGGAGTTTGACCGGGGAGCTGTTTTTT | CASSPFRHYGGSLTGELFF
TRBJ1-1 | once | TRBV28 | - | TGTGCCAGCAGTTTAGGGGGGGCCCCGAACACTGAAGCTTTCTTT | CASSLGGAPNTEAFF
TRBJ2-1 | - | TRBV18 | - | TGTGCCAGCTCACGCCTCCTAGCCGCCCCCTACAATGAGCAGTTCTTC | CASSRLLAAPYNEQFF
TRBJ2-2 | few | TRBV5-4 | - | TGTGCCAGCAGCAAAAAGTCCGGCCAAAAAGCGGCCGGGGAGCTGTTTTTT | CASSKKSGQKAAGELFF
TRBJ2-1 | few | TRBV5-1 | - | TGCGCCAGCAGCTTAGGCGGGCCCCGCTCCTACAATGAGCAGTTCTTC | CASSLGGPRSYNEQFF
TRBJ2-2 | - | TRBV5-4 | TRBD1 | TGTGCCAGCAGTAAAGCTGGACAGGGAAGGTCCGGGGAGCTGTTTTTT | CASSKAGQGRSGELFF
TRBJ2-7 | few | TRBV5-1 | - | TGCGCCAGTAGTGAGGCTAGCGCCAATATGGAGCAGTACTTC | CASSEASANMEQYF
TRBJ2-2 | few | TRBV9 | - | TGTGCCAGCAGCGTAGGGGCTCCCACCGGGGAGCTGTTTTTT | CASSVGAPTGELFF
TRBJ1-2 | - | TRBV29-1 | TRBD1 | TGCAGCGGTGCTTCACTCCCAGGGGGAAGCCCGAACTATGGCTACACCTTC | CSGASLPGGSPNYGYTF
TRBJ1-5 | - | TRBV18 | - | TGTGCCAGCTCACTGACACCGGATAGCAATCAGCCCCAGCATTTT | CASSLTPDSNQPQHF
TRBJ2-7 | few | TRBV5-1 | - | TGCGCCAGCAGCTTGGGAGGTAGCTCCTACGAGCAGTACTTC | CASSLGGSSYEQYF
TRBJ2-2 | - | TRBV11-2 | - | TGTGCCAGCAGCCCCCGGACATTATTCACCGGGGAGCTGTTTTTT | CASSPRTLFTGELFF
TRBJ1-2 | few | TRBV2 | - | TGTGCCAGCAGTGTACTAACCACCAACTATGGCTACACCTTC | CASSVLTTNYGYTF
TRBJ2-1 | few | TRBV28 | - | TGTGCCAGCAGTTCTACTCCGGGTTCCAATGAGCAGTTCTTC | CASSSTPGSNEQFF